This T cell receptor beta chain emerged from a study of beta chain features in type 1 diabetes (dated by TCRdb to the late 2010s). In terms of the full investigation: No differences in mean age, gender distribution, total cell number or subset yield were found between patients and healthy donors. A total of some 100,000,000 sorted cells were examined across all samples, and the number of cells per subset was strongly correlated with RNA yield. In the study, recently diagnosed type 1 diabetes patients and matched healthy donors were compared on the TCRB repertoires of their sorted circulating CD4+ T cell subsets. Regulatory and stem cell-like memory subsets were obtained from only 8 patients and roughly eight healthy donors, while naive and central memory subsets were obtained from all 30 or so donors. Broad study findings and their caveats: PCR may preferentially amplify shorter templates, but because patient and control samples were amplified and corrected together, any resulting skew would affect both groups equally. HLA sub-analyses involved small numbers of individuals, so any influence of HLA type on TCRB rearrangement remained unresolved. Naive, central memory and regulatory TCRB repertoires appeared to be more similar among patients than among healthy donors. Sequencing cDNA rather than genomic DNA could over-represent highly expressing activated cells, although activation and CD3 levels did not differ between groups. At VDJ recombination sites, type 1 diabetes patients had fewer insertions and more deleted nucleotides, which implies abnormalities in thymic rearrangement. A moderate but significant shortening of TCRB CDR3 length was observed in type 1 diabetes patients in all four CD4+ subsets.

All of the isolated RNA was reverse transcribed with the High Capacity cDNA Reverse Transcription Kit, so expressed TCRB transcripts were sequenced. Naive, central memory and regulatory T cell samples underwent deep immunoSEQ sequencing, averaging about 3.57 million total reads per sample. Sorted cells were lysed in RLT buffer, and RNA was extracted using DNase-treated RNeasy Micro or Mini kits according to cell number. To prevent cross-contamination, each cell subset was processed individually, whereas patient and healthy donor samples were processed jointly. Using the immunoSEQ multiplex PCR, TCRB sequences were amplified from cDNA into 87-bp fragments spanning the CDR3 region. Sequencing of the amplicons was done on the Illumina HiSeq platform. On the authors' methods: PCR bias was computationally corrected using synthetic template baselines, reads within Hamming distance 2 were collapsed, and singletons that could not be merged were discarded. Reads were aligned to IMGT to assign V, D and J genes, CDR3 length, and insertions or deletions at six rearrangement sites. Within each subset, clonotype counts were normalized to the number of sorted cells before true diversity and Gini coefficients were calculated with the tcR R package. Repertoire sharing was quantified using the overlap coefficient calculated on TCRB nucleotide sequences. TCRdb re-hosts the immuneACCESS table, in-frame sequences only. Its copies lack some clones; in the studies checked, an unresolved V gene accounts for under half of them, and the cause for the rest is not known. That table supplies the V and J calls and clone size; D and trimming were determined from the DNA. The sample table shows 200,000 to 250,000 clones, and roughly a tenth are seen once. The ten largest clonotypes hold 1% to 1.5% of the sample.

A few counts support this clone. The antigen it binds to is not known. Per-base quality was not reported, and no clone a single base away is much larger than it. From each donor, a single peripheral blood sample of 90 to 150 mL on average was drawn into heparinised tubes. Using a panel that included CD45RO, CCR7, CD25, CD127, CD95 and CD27, naive, central memory, regulatory and stem cell-like memory CD4+ T cells were sorted on a BD FACSAria II. Every sorted population had a purity above 95%. PBMCs were isolated right away by Lymphoprep density gradient centrifugation and were stained directly, without culture. So that batch effects would be minimized, each experiment stained and sorted samples in pairs, pairing one healthy donor with one patient. From the germline V gene, CDR1 is SQVTM and CDR2 is ANQGSEA. V is pruned by 8 bases and J by 6 bases, leaving 12 bases of the junction without a gene match. There are 14 amino acids in the CDR3, from cysteine to phenylalanine inclusive. The sequence is cut down to CDR3 DNA, 42 bases in frame from base 1.

This TCR was sampled from a man between 18 and 35 years old in good health. This sequence uses TRBV29-1 and TRBJ2-1, and TRBD2 matches 8 of the central bases. The sequenced sample consisted of central memory CD4+ T cells from blood. Here the CDR3 is given as CSHMPGLAGNEQFF. Read as DNA, the sequence is TGCAGCCACATGCCCGGGCTAGCGGGCAATGAGCAGTTCTTC.